The entry that follows covers one TCR beta chain sequence. The data stem from a study of cytomegalovirus exposure and HLA in healthy donors. V lost 6 bases to trimming and J lost 6 bases, with 22 bases between them. The CDR3 totals 16 residues. Looked up from germline, CDR1 is MDHEN and CDR2 is SYDVKM. Clones were sequenced by immunoSEQ multiplex PCR, and TCRdb holds only the in-frame ones, with some missing. Of 300,000 to 450,000 clones listed, roughly 85% are singletons. The source is a woman aged 18-29 years in good health and CMV-seronegative. The sequencing sample was made of PBMCs. The chain joins TRBV28 to TRBJ2-3; perhaps TRBD2 as D (5 bases). In DNA, the CDR3 is TGTGCCAGCAGATCCGGAAGGACTTACAAGCTCGATACGCAGTATTTT. It yields the protein CASRSGRTYKLDTQYF. Complete variable domain (other parts from reference TRBV28 and TRBJ2-3): DVKVTQSSRYLVKRTGEKVFLECVQDMDHENMFWYRQDPGLGLRLIYFSYDVKMKEKGDIPEGYSVSREKKERFSLILESASTNQTSMYLCASRSGRTYKLDTQYFGPGTRLTVL.